This TCR beta chain derives from a study of cytomegalovirus exposure and HLA in healthy donors. The CDR3 has 14 amino acids. CDR1 and CDR2 from the germline V gene are MNHEY and SVGAGI. The germline V and J ends were trimmed by 2 bases and 6 bases, with 10 bases remaining between them. This PCR relied on a set of 60 Vbeta primers and 13 Jbeta primers. The method was immunoSEQ multiplex PCR; TCRdb's version includes in-frame clones alone and lacks a portion of them. The table shows around 64,000 clones, with 86% occurring only once. Comment on this clone: The antigen is not known.

Study conclusions and caveats: Association of a missense DCLRE1C variant with TCR beta V- and J-gene trimming was reported in a later analysis.

The sequence was collected from a woman aged 30 to 39 in good health and CMV-seronegative. This rearrangement joins TRBV6-5 to TRBJ2-2; perhaps TRBD2 as D (5 bases). Material: PBMCs. CDR3 in amino acids: CASSYEGPAGELFF. Written as DNA, the CDR3 is TGTGCCAGCAGTTACGAGGGCCCGGCCGGGGAGCTGTTTTTT.